This TCR beta chain was obtained from a study of blood T cell repertoires in COVID-19. Study-wide context: Some COVID-19 samples were acute and others convalescent; all came from the United States, Italy and Spain.

The repertoire was sequenced with immunoSEQ multiplex PCR; TCRdb's copy has only in-frame clones and lacks some. The sample contains about 200,000 clones, roughly four fifths of which appear only once. Germline assignment: CDR1 MDHEN and CDR2 SYDVKM. The CDR3 loop spans 18 amino acids. The J segment lost 2 bases and the V segment lost 2 bases, leaving 9 bases of the junction unmatched. This clone came up many times. The source of this sequence is a woman in her seventies with active or convalescent COVID-19. The chain couples TRBV28 to TRBJ2-6; 7 bases align to TRBD1. Sequencing input: peripheral blood. CDR3 coding DNA: TGTGCCAGCAGTTTAGCGTTAAGCGACAGGGCTGGGGCCAACGTCCTGACTTTC. This codes for CASSLALSDRAGANVLTF.